Sequencing of this T cell receptor (beta chain) was carried out in a study of blood T cell repertoires in COVID-19. Study as a whole: Whether acute or convalescent, the COVID-19 samples came from the United States, Italy and Spain. PBMCs, B-cell-depleted T cells, or T cells provided the cDNA or gDNA that made up the material.

The authors' processing: Reference gene primer amplification gave estimated nucleated cell counts. Sequencing was performed with immunoSEQ multiplex PCR; in TCRdb, only in-frame clones are kept and a portion is missing. V, J and clone size are taken as reported in that table, and D and trimming were inferred from the DNA itself. Among about 300,000 clones listed, roughly nine tenths were seen once. The CDR3 is made up of 15 amino acids. The germline V and J ends were trimmed by 2 bases and 2 bases, with 12 bases remaining between them. Germline V gene data show CDR1 as MNHEY and CDR2 as SMNVEV (reference sequence). Patients of the Seattle cohort, enrolled during active infection, were followed longitudinally.

The TCR sequence derives from a young woman with COVID-19, enrolled during active disease. The source material was peripheral blood. V and J are TRBV27 and TRBJ1-2; D is ambiguous. The CDR3 reads CASSLRGGGNYGYTF. CDR3 nucleotides: TGTGCCAGCAGTTTAAGAGGCGGCGGGAACTATGGCTACACCTTC.